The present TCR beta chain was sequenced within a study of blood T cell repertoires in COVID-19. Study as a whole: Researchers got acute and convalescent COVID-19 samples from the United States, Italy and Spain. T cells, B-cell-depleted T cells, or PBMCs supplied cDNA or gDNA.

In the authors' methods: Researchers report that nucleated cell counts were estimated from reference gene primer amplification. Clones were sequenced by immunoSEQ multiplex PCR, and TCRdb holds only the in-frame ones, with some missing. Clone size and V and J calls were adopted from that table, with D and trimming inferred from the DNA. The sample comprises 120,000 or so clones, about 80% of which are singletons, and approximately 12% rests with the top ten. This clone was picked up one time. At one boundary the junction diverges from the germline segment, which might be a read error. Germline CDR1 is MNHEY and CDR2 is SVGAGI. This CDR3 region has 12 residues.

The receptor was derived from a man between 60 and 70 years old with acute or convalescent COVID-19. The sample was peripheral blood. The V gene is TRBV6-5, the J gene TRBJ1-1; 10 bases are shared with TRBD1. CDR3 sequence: CASRTGGTKAFF. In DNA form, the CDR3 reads TGTGCCAGCAGGACAGGGGGCACTAAAGCTTTCTTT.